This T cell receptor (beta chain) emerged from a study of regulatory T cells in long-lasting Graves disease. Study-wide points: TRBV28 was favored in persistent disease, as were TRBJ1-2 and TRBJ2-5.

This clonotype was seen at least ten times. Its antigen is unknown. Germline V gene sequence: CDR1 SGHRS, CDR2 YFSETQ. CDR3 length equals 15 residues. Trimming left V 4 bases short and J 1 base short, with 14 bases between. Combining iRepertoire HTBI primers with Arm-PCR of CDR3 regions, the authors built TCR beta libraries. TCRdb reanalysed the multiplex PCR reads using MiXCR and keeps one entry per CDR3 protein. This repertoire shows a few hundred thousand distinct CDR3 sequences, around 19% found once; its top ten account for about 12%. As to time point: newly diagnosed GD, antithyroid drugs for less than 3 months. Generation of the TCR library employed RNA extracted from PBMCs. These data were also reused for a study on T cells in Graves' hyperthyroidism and ophthalmopathy. Per that study: In the blood, most expanded thyroid clonotypes above 0.001 appeared as well. Using 13 V-J features, a model discriminated ophthalmopathy from stable hyperthyroidism.

The source of this sequence is a woman in her thirties with Graves disease. Here the sequenced sample was peripheral blood mononuclear cells (PBMCs), taken at new diagnosis, from a patient treated with antithyroid drugs. J is TRBJ2-5 and V is TRBV5-1; a weak D match, TRBD1 (6 bases). CDR3 in DNA: TGCGCCAGCAGCCTGACAGGAACACCCCAAGAGACCCAGTACTTC. Protein product: CASSLTGTPQETQYF.